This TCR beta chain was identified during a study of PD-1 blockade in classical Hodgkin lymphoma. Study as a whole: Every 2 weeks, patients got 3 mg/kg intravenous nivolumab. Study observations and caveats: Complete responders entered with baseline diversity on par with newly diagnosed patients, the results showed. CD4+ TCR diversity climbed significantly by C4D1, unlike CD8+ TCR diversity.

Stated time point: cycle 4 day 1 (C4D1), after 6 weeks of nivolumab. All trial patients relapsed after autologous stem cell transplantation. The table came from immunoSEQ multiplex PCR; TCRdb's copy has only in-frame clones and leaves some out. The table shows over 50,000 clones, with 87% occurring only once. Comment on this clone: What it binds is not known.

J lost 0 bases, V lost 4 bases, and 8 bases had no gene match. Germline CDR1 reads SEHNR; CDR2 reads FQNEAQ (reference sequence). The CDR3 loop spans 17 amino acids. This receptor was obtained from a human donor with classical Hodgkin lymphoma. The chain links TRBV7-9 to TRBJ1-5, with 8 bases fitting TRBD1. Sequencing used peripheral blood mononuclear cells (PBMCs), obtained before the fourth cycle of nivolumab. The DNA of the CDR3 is TGTGCCAGCAGCTGGGGGACAGGACTTTCTAGCAATCAGCCCCAGCATTTT. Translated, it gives CASSWGTGLSSNQPQHF.